One and the same sample provided the 17 T cell receptor beta chains below, sequenced in a study of blood T cell repertoires in COVID-19. Here immunoSEQ multiplex PCR was the method, and the copy in TCRdb shows in-frame clones only, minus some. The data show more than 150,000 clones, with over 70% seen just once and approximately 0.5% held by the top ten. Sequenced material: peripheral blood. Receptor source: a man aged 55-75 years with acute or convalescent COVID-19.

V is TRBV5-1 and J is TRBJ2-2; weak D call: TRBD1 (6 bases). Germline CDR1 SGHRS, CDR2 YFSETQ. The length of the CDR3 is 15 residues. The V end was cut by 0 bases, the J end by 4 bases, with 10 bases between. CDR3 loop: CASSLGRGGTGELFF. The DNA of the CDR3 is TGCGCCAGCAGCTTGGGCAGGGGCGGCACCGGGGAGCTGTTTTTT.

The gene calls are TRBV14 and TRBJ2-1; TRBD2 matches at 11 bases. The germline V gene has CDR1 SGHDN and CDR2 FVKESK. The CDR3 loop spans 17 amino acids. V was clipped by 4 bases and J by 3 bases; unmatched bases: 8. As DNA, the CDR3 is TGTGCCAGCAGCCGCCCACTAGCGGGAGTACGCTACAATGAGCAGTTCTTC. Protein sequence: CASSRPLAGVRYNEQFF.

This clone was counted a single time. The chain uses TRBV5-1 and TRBJ2-7, with 13 nucleotides matching TRBD2. Germline CDR1 reads SGHRS; CDR2 reads YFSETQ. Trimming at V came to 4 bases and at J to 7 bases, leaving 11 bases not matched to a gene. The CDR3 is 16 amino acids. In DNA, the CDR3 is TGCGCCAGCAGCCTTCCCGGGACTAGCGGGGTTCGGGAGCAGTACTTC. Amino acids: CASSLPGTSGVREQYF.

The rearrangement joins TRBV6-2 or TRBV6-3 to TRBJ1-6, with 8 bases that match TRBD1. Germline CDR1 is MNHEY and CDR2 is SVGEGT. CDR3 size: 15 residues. J was trimmed by 7 bases and V by 6 bases; bases with no gene match: 8. CDR3 DNA: TGTGCCAGCAGCCCGCAGGGGGCACTGAATTCACCCCTCCACTTT. It encodes CASSPQGALNSPLHF.

J is TRBJ2-2 and V is TRBV5-1; tentative D call: TRBD2 (6 bases). The germline CDR1 and CDR2 sequences are SGHRS and YFSETQ. The CDR3 totals 17 residues. V shed 0 bases and J shed 2 bases, with 14 bases lying between them. CDR3 in DNA: TGCGCCAGCAGCTTGGGGCCTGCTAGCGTTAACACCGGGGAGCTGTTTTTT. The encoded protein is CASSLGPASVNTGELFF. Full variable domain (remainder filled in from reference TRBV5-1 and TRBJ2-2): KAGVTQTPRYLIKTRGQQVTLSCSPISGHRSVSWYQQTPGQGLQFLFEYFSETQRNKGNFPGRFSGRQFSNSRSEMNVSTLELGDSALYLCASSLGPASVNTGELFFGEGSRLTVL.

The chain combines TRBV10-3 with TRBJ2-2; possible D gene TRBD1, 5 bases. V gave up 10 bases and J gave up 1 base, with 13 bases separating them. The germline V gene encodes CDR1 ENHRY and CDR2 SYGVKD. This CDR3 region has 14 residues. The CDR3 sequence is CATQTQGNTGELFF. DNA for the CDR3: TGTGCCACCCAGACCCAGGGGAACACCGGGGAGCTGTTTTTT.

The gene calls are TRBV11-1 and TRBJ2-1; 9 nucleotides line up with TRBD2. With 3 bases clipped from V and 8 bases from J, the junction kept 5 bases outside the gene matches. The CDR3 runs to 14 residues. Germline values: CDR1 SGHAT, CDR2 FQDESV (reference sequence). The CDR3 here is CASSFGLANDEQFF. Here the CDR3 DNA reads TGTGCCAGCAGCTTTGGACTAGCGAACGATGAGCAGTTCTTC.

The gene calls are TRBV5-8 and TRBJ2-5; D is perhaps TRBD1 (6 bases). This CDR3 contains 13 residues. Per germline, CDR1 SGHTS and CDR2 YDEGEE. The CDR3 DNA follows: TGTGGGGGGAAACAGGGATTTGGCGAGACCCAGTACTTC. Its protein is CGGKQGFGETQYF. The whole variable domain, filled in from reference TRBV5-8 and TRBJ2-5, reads EAGVTQSPTHLIKTRGQQATLRCSPISGHTSVYWYQQALGLGLQFLLWYDEGEERNRGNFPPRFSGRQFPNYSSELNVNALELEDSALYLCGGKQGFGETQYFGPGTRLLVL.

The chain links TRBV12-5 to TRBJ1-3; D is ambiguous. Between the trimmed V and J ends, which lost 7 bases and 0 bases, there was a span of 7 bases. CDR1 is LGHNT and CDR2 is FRNRAP in the germline V gene. There are 13 residues in the CDR3. CDR3: CASAHSSGNTIYF. The CDR3 nucleotides are TGTGCTAGTGCCCATAGCTCTGGAAACACCATATATTTT.

The gene calls are TRBV9 and TRBJ2-7; 11 nucleotides align to TRBD2. Germline loops: CDR1 SGDLS, CDR2 YYNGEE. The CDR3 loop spans 16 amino acids. The J segment lost 3 bases and the V segment lost 0 bases, leaving 5 bases of the junction unmatched. CDR3 bases: TGTGCCAGCAGCGTAGATACTAGCGGGGGTTTCTACGAGCAGTACTTC. Its translation: CASSVDTSGGFYEQYF. Full variable domain (outside the CDR3, taken from reference TRBV9 and TRBJ2-7): DSGVTQTPKHLITATGQRVTLRCSPRSGDLSVYWYQQSLDQGLQFLIQYYNGEERAKGNILERFSAQQFPDLHSELNLSSLELGDSALYFCASSVDTSGGFYEQYFGPGTRLTVT.

This clone was found a few times. The CDR3: CASSSQGYEQYF. In DNA, the CDR3 is TGTGCCAGCAGCTCACAGGGCTACGAGCAGTACTTC. The rearrangement links TRBV7-9 to TRBJ2-7, with D perhaps matching TRBD1 (6 bases). From germline, CDR1 is SEHNR and CDR2 FQNEAQ (reference sequence). V lost 4 bases and J 3 bases, leaving 7 bases between the germline ends. This CDR3 comprises 12 residues.

This clone was detected a few times. The rearrangement links TRBV18 to TRBJ1-5; 7 nucleotides line up with TRBD1. The CDR3 has 15 amino acids. The V gene's germline CDR1 is KGHSH and CDR2 LQKENI. Trimming at V came to 6 bases and at J to 0 bases, leaving 5 bases not matched to a gene. DNA of the CDR3: TGTGCCAGCTCCCGGACAGGCATTAGCAATCAGCCCCAGCATTTT. This sequence encodes CASSRTGISNQPQHF.

The J gene is TRBJ2-1, the V gene TRBV6-2 or TRBV6-3; 14 bases align to TRBD2. J gave up 4 bases and V 0 bases, and 2 bases lay outside the gene matches. Germline V gives CDR1 MNHEY, CDR2 SVGEGT. This CDR3 is 17 amino acids long. The CDR3 DNA reads TGTGCCAGCAGTTACTCCGGGACTAGCGGGAGTTACAATGAGCAGTTCTTC. Amino acid sequence: CASSYSGTSGSYNEQFF.

This rearrangement joins TRBV10-3 to TRBJ2-1; 12 bases fit TRBD2. V trimming: 6 bases; J trimming: 10 bases; junction bases outside the gene matches: 10. The CDR3 extends over 15 amino acids. Germline V gives CDR1 ENHRY, CDR2 SYGVKD. The CDR3 region has the DNA TGTGCCATCAGCGCTAGCGGGGGGGCCCTCGGGGAGCAGTTCTTC. This gives the protein CAISASGGALGEQFF.

This clone was counted once. This chain uses TRBV6-2 or TRBV6-3 with TRBJ2-7, with D hard to call. Germline CDR1 is MNHEY and CDR2 is SVGEGT. The V end was cut by 5 bases, the J end by 0 bases, with 11 bases between. The CDR3 spans 14 residues. Here the CDR3 reads CASSKTFSSYEQYF. As DNA, the CDR3 is TGTGCCAGCAGTAAGACATTTAGCTCCTACGAGCAGTACTTC.

The rearrangement links TRBV6-5 to TRBJ1-2; unclear D gene. Trimming stripped 4 bases from V and 9 bases from J, with 15 bases between. The CDR3 has 13 residues. CDR1 is MNHEY, CDR2 SVGAGI, per germline. CDR3 loop: CASSSFPGSSYTF. CDR3 DNA sequence: TGTGCCAGCAGTTCATTTCCGGGATCTAGCTACACCTTC.

V and J are TRBV30 and TRBJ2-1, with a weak D call TRBD2 (7 bases). Germline V lookup: CDR1 GTSNPN, CDR2 SVGIG (reference sequence). CDR3 size: 14 residues. The germline V and J ends were trimmed by 8 bases and 2 bases, with 16 bases remaining between them. Here the CDR3 reads CAGLLGGPYNEQFF. The DNA of the CDR3 is TGTGCCGGGTTGTTGGGGGGGCCCTACAATGAGCAGTTCTTC.